Listed here are 5 T cell receptor beta chains from one sample, sequenced in a study of CD8 T cells in Susac syndrome (dated by TCRdb to between 2018 and 2021). The library came from the immunoSEQ multiplex PCR assay. RNA was extracted with the RNeasy kit and roughly 0.45 to 1 ug was reverse transcribed using random hexamers. TCRdb redid the processing of the public reads, applying fastp at Q25 and MiXCR, and retained in-frame beta chains. Rows with a matching CDR3 protein are joined into one entry that keeps the most common DNA and genes. The sample table lists approximately 230,000 distinct CDR3 sequences, 93% of them with a count of one. 0.055% to 0.075% of the sample rests with the top ten. Sequencing was performed on CD4+ T cells from PBMCs. The source of these receptors is a human donor with multiple sclerosis.

This chain uses TRBV5-1 with TRBJ1-5, with 7 bases aligning to TRBD1. Per the germline V gene, CDR1 is SGHRS and CDR2 is YFSETQ. This CDR3 is built from 14 residues. Trimming at V came to 4 bases and at J to 4 bases, leaving 5 bases not matched to a gene. The DNA of the CDR3 is TGCGCCAGCAGCCTGACAGGGAAGAATCAGCCCCAGCATTTT. Encoded protein: CASSLTGKNQPQHF. The full variable domain, in which reference TRBV5-1 and TRBJ1-5 provide the parts outside the CDR3, is KAGVTQTPRYLIKTRGQQVTLSCSPISGHRSVSWYQQTPGQGLQFLFEYFSETQRNKGNFPGRFSGRQFSNSRSEMNVSTLELGDSALYLCASSLTGKNQPQHFGDGTRLSIL.

The genes are TRBV20-1 and TRBJ1-2, with a possible D match to TRBD1 (5 bases). V was pared by 3 bases and J by 8 bases, with 16 bases between. The length of the CDR3 is 13 residues. Germline lookup yields CDR1 DFQATT and CDR2 SNEGSKA (reference sequence). The CDR3 bases are TGCAGTGCTAGGAGGGGCAGGGAGCAAGGCTACACCTTC. It specifies CSARRGREQGYTF.

In nucleotides, the CDR3 is TGCAGCGTTGCAGCGGCCTCCTACAATGAGCAGTTCTTC. Translated: CSVAAASYNEQFF. The chain has TRBV29-1 and TRBJ2-1; tentatively, D is TRBD2 (5 bases). Trimming cost V 4 bases and J 0 bases, with 7 bases left between them. Germline V lookup: CDR1 SQVTM, CDR2 ANQGSEA. The CDR3 contains 13 residues.

This rearrangement joins TRBV20-1 to TRBJ2-1; TRBD2 agrees at 10 bases. The germline V gene has CDR1 DFQATT and CDR2 SNEGSKA (reference sequence). V gave up 3 bases and J gave up 0 bases; unmatched junction bases: 5. This CDR3 has 16 residues. The CDR3 region has the DNA TGCAGTGCTAGTCAGTTAGCGGGAGGCTCCTACAATGAGCAGTTCTTC. This gives the protein CSASQLAGGSYNEQFF.

Here the CDR3 DNA reads TGTGCCAGCAGAGAGACCGCTCAGGCGCAGTATTTT. It is translated as CASRETAQAQYF. The chain has TRBV28 and TRBJ2-3; D is undetermined. The V and J ends lost 6 bases and 10 bases respectively, with 14 bases between them. The CDR3 has 12 residues. The germline V gene encodes CDR1 MDHEN and CDR2 SYDVKM.